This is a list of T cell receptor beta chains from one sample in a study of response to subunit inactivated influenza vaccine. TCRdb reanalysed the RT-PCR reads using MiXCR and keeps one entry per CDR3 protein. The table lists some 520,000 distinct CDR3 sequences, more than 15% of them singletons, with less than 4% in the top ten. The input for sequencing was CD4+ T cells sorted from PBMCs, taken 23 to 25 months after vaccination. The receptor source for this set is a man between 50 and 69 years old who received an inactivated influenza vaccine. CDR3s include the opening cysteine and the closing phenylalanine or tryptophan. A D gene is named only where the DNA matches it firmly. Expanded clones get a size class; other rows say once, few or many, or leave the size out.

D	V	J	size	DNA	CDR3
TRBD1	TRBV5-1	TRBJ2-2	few	TGCGCCAGCAGCCGGGACAGGGACACCGGGGAGCTGTTTTTT	CASSRDRDTGELFF
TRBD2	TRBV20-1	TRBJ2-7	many	TGCAGTGCTAGAGATGTCGTCCTAGCGGGAGTTCAAGAGCAGTACTTC	CSARDVVLAGVQEQYF
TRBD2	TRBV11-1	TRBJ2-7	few	TGTGCCAGCAGCCCTCCGGGAGGGCCATACGAGCAGTACTTC	CASSPPGGPYEQYF
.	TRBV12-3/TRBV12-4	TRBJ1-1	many	TGTGCCAGCAGTTTGCAAGGGACCGCGAACACTGAAGCTTTCTTT	CASSLQGTANTEAFF
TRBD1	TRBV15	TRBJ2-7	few	TGTGCCACCAGCGCGCGACAGGGTCGGCTCGAGCAGTACTTC	CATSARQGRLEQYF
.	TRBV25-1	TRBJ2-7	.	TGTGCCAGCAGTCCTCCGATAGATTACGAGCAGTACTTC	CASSPPIDYEQYF
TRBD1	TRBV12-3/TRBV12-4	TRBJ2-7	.	TGTGCCAGCAGTCGACAAGGGACAGGGAATCGGTACGAGCAGTACTTC	CASSRQGTGNRYEQYF
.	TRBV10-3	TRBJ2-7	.	TGTGCCATCAGGGCCAGCCTCATCTACGAGCAGTACTTC	CAIRASLIYEQYF
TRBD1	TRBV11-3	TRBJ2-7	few	TGTGCCAGCAGCGTGATTCCGGGACAGGGGCAAAGCCACGAGCAGTACTTC	CASSVIPGQGQSHEQYF
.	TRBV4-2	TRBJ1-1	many	TGTGCCAGCAGCCAAGTAGGTTCGGAAGTTAAAGCTTTCTTT	CASSQVGSEVKAFF
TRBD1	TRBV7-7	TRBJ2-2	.	TGTGCCAGCAGCCGGGGACAGTATCTCGGGGAGCTGTTTTTT	CASSRGQYLGELFF
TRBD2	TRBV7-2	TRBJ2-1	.	TGTGCCAGCAGACCCTCTAGCGGGAGGGTAAATGAGCAGTTCTTC	CASRPSSGRVNEQFF
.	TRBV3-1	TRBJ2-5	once	TGTGCCAGCAGCCAGACCCCACGTGAGACCCAGTACTTC	CASSQTPRETQYF
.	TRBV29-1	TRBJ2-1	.	TGCAGCGTATATTTAGCGGAGGTAGGGTATGAGCAGTTCTTC	CSVYLAEVGYEQFF
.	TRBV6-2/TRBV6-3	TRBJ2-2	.	TGTGCCAGCACGGAGGGAACCGGGGAGCTGTTTTTT	CASTEGTGELFF
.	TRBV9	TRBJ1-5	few	TGTGCCAGCAGCAGATATAGCAATCAGCCCCAGCATTTT	CASSRYSNQPQHF
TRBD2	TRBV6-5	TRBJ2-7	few	TGTGCCAGCAGTTACTCGCCGGGACTAGCGGGGGAAGACGAGCAGTACTTC	CASSYSPGLAGEDEQYF
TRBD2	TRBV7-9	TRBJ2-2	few	TGTGCCAGCAGCTTAGCAGGGACTAGCGGCGCCGGGGAGCTGTTTTTT	CASSLAGTSGAGELFF
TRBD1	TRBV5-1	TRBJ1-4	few	TGCGCCAGCAGCTTGACAGGGGATAGGGAAAAACTGTTTTTT	CASSLTGDREKLFF
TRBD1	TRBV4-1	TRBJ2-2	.	TGCGCCAGCAGGTTCGATAACAGGGGGAACACCGGGGAGCTGTTTTTT	CASRFDNRGNTGELFF
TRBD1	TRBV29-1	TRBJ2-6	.	TGCAGCGTTGCAGGACAGGGACAGTCTGGGGCCAACGTCCTGACTTTC	CSVAGQGQSGANVLTF
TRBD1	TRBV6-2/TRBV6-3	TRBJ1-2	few	TGTGCCAGCAGTTACCCGGGACAGGGGTCTTTCTCCTTC	CASSYPGQGSFSF
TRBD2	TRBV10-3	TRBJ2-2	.	TGTGCCATCAGGAGGGAGACTAGCGGGGGGGCCCTGAACACCGGGGAGCTGTTTTTT	CAIRRETSGGALNTGELFF
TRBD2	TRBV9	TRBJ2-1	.	TGTGCCAGCAGCGTTGCGGGACTAGCGGGGAACAATGAGCAGTTCTTC	CASSVAGLAGNNEQFF
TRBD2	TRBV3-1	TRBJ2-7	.	TGTGCCAGCAGCCATTCTAGCGGGAGGGCCGGCGAGCAGTACTTC	CASSHSSGRAGEQYF
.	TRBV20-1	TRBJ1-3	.	TGCAGTGCTAGTCGGGGAACCCTTTACTCTGGAAACACCATATATTTT	CSASRGTLYSGNTIYF
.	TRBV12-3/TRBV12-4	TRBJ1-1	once	TGTGCCAGCAGGTCCGGACTGCTGAACACTGAAGCTTTCTTT	CASRSGLLNTEAFF
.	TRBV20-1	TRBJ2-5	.	TGCAGTGCCCACGTCGGGGGCGCGGAGACCCAGTACTTC	CSAHVGGAETQYF
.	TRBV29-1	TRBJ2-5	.	TGCAGCGTCCGCTGGACACAAGAGACCCAGTACTTC	CSVRWTQETQYF
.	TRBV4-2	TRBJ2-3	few	TGTGCCAGCAGCCAAGACGTGCACACAGATACGCAGTATTTT	CASSQDVHTDTQYF
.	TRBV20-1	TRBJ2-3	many	TGCAGTGCTAGTAGCACAGATACGCAGTATTTT	CSASSTDTQYF
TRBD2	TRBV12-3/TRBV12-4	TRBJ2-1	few	TGTGCCAGCAGTTTCGGACTAGCGGGGACCTACAATGAGCAGTTCTTC	CASSFGLAGTYNEQFF
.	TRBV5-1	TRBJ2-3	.	TGCGCCAGCAGCTTGGTCCTTTGGTTTCCAATCGGGTCTTCGGATACGCAGTATTTT	CASSLVLWFPIGSSDTQYF
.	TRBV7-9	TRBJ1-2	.	TGTGCCAGCAGTCCAACAGGGTATGGCTACACCTTC	CASSPTGYGYTF
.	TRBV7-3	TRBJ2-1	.	TGTGCCTGCAGCTGGGACGTCTCTTATTCCTACAATGAGCAGTTCTTC	CACSWDVSYSYNEQFF
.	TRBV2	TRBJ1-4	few	TGTGCCAGCAGTTTCCGGGGATCTGAAAAACTGTTTTTT	CASSFRGSEKLFF
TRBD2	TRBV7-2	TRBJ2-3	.	TGTGCCAGCAGCTTATCTAGCGGGAGCGCAGATACGCAGTATTTT	CASSLSSGSADTQYF
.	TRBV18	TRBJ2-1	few	TGTGCCAGCTCACCGGGGACCACGTTCAATGAGCAGTTCTTC	CASSPGTTFNEQFF
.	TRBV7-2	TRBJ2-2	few	TGTGCCAGCAGCTTGGTGGGAACGGGCACCGGGGAGCTGTTTTTT	CASSLVGTGTGELFF
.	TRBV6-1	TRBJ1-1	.	TGTGCCAGCACTATGGACAGGAACACTGAAGCTTTCTTT	CASTMDRNTEAFF